What follows describes a single T cell receptor beta chain. The record originates from a study of blood T cell repertoires in COVID-19. Germline CDR1 SGHRS, CDR2 YFSETQ. The CDR3 contains 14 residues. V shed 4 bases, J shed 9 bases, and the junction held 7 bases outside the gene matches. Repertoires were generated with immunoSEQ multiplex PCR, while TCRdb's copy carries only in-frame clones and drops some. The sample shows 150,000 to 200,000 clones, roughly nine tenths of them seen only once. J is TRBJ2-1 and V is TRBV5-1; 10 bases agree with TRBD2. Sequenced: peripheral blood. The source is a woman in her sixties with COVID-19, enrolled during active disease. For the CDR3, the DNA is TGCGCCAGCAGCCCCGCTAGCGGGAGACGTGAGCAGTTCTTC. Residues: CASSPASGRREQFF.